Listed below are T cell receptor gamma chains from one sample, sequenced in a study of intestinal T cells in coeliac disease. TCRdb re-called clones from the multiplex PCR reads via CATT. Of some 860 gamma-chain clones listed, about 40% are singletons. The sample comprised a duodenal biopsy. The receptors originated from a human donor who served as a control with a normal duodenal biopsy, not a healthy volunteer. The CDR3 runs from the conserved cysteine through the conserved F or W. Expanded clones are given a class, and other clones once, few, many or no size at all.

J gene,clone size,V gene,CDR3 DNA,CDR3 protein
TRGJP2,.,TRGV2,TGTGCCACCTGGGACGGTGAGACTTGGATCAAGACGTTT,CATWDGETWIKTF
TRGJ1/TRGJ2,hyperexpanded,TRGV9,TGTGCCTTGTGGGAGGTGCAGCTGGGGAAACTCTTT,CALWEVQLGKLF
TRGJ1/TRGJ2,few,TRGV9,TGTGCCTTGTGGGAGGTGTTTGGTTATTATAAGAAACTCTTT,CALWEVFGYYKKLF
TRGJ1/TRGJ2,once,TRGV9,TGTGCCTTCGTGGGAGGTTCGTACTCTTATTATAAGAAACTCTTT,CAFVGGSYSYYKKLF
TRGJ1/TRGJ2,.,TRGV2,TGTGCCACCTGGGGACGGGGCTTCAGAAAACTCTTT,CATWGRGFRKLF
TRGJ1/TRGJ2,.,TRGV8,TGTGCCACCTGGGATAAGGGGGGTTATTATAAGAAACTCTTT,CATWDKGGYYKKLF
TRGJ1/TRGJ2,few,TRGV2,TGTGCCACCTGGGACGGCCAGTATTATTATAAGAAACTCTTT,CATWDGQYYYKKLF
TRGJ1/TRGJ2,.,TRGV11,TGTGCCTGCTTGGACCAGAATTATTATAAGAAACTCTTT,CACLDQNYYKKLF
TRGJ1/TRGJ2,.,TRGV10,TGTGCTGCGATGGACTTCCAAGATTATAAGAAACTCTTT,CAAMDFQDYKKLF
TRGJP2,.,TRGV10,TGTGCTGCGTGGACAAGTAGTGATTGGATCAAGACGTTT,CAAWTSSDWIKTF
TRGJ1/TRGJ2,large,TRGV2,TGTGCCACCCGGGGGACGAATTATTATAAGAAACTCTTT,CATRGTNYYKKLF
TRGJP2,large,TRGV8,TGTGCCCACCTGGGCCCACATAGTGATTGGATCAAGACGTTT,CAHLGPHSDWIKTF
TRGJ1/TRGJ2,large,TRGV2,TGTGCCACCTGGGACCCGCCCCATGATTATTATAAGAAACTCTTT,CATWDPPHDYYKKLF